This entry features one TCR beta chain sequence. Assay used: immunoSEQ multiplex PCR; TCRdb lists only in-frame clones, some missing. The sample lists 25,000 to 35,000 clones, 70% to 80% occurring once. This entry comes from a study of control samples from healthy donors and cancer patients. This sequence originates from a man in his fifties or sixties with head and neck cancer. Sample: PBMCs.

The CDR3 protein is CASSESDRGFFQPQHF. CDR3 DNA: TGTGCCAGCAGTGAGTCGGACAGGGGGTTCTTCCAGCCCCAGCATTTT. The chain combines TRBV6-1 with TRBJ1-5; 10 bases fit TRBD1. This CDR3 is built from 16 residues. Trimming removed 3 bases from V and 7 bases from J; junction bases left unmatched: 9. In germline, CDR1 is MNHNS, CDR2 SASEGT.